This TCR beta chain was sequenced in a study of a mutant IDH1 vaccine in newly diagnosed glioma. Of note for this clone: Its antigen is currently unknown.

The method was immunoSEQ multiplex PCR; TCRdb's version includes in-frame clones alone and lacks a portion of them. The sample records about 32,000 clones, about four fifths being singletons. Indicated time point: week 35, safety follow-up. All doses held 300 ug of mutant IDH1 20-mer peptide, with topical imiquimod. This receptor was obtained from a woman younger than 35 with glioma. This specimen was PBMCs, taken from a glioma patient whose treatment included an IDH1 peptide vaccine.

The CDR3 loop is CASSYGRNYGYTF. The CDR3 DNA sequence: TGTGCCAGCAGTTACGGCAGAAACTATGGCTACACCTTC. J is TRBJ1-2 and V is TRBV6-5; D not certain. The CDR3 consists of 13 residues. CDR1 MNHEY and CDR2 SVGAGI come from the germline V gene. The V end lost 2 bases, the J end lost 2 bases, and 6 bases lay between the germline ends.